What follows are 25 T cell receptor beta chains derived from one specimen sequenced in a study of blood T cell repertoires in COVID-19. The method was immunoSEQ multiplex PCR; TCRdb's version includes in-frame clones alone and lacks a portion of them. This sample yields approximately 67,000 clones, of which around 86% are seen a single time; approximately 8.3% belongs to the top ten. Source material: peripheral blood. Every receptor here comes from a man aged 50 or older with active COVID-19.

The genes are TRBV4-3 and TRBJ1-2; no definite D call. With 0 bases removed from V and 8 bases from J, the gap between germline ends came to 10 bases. In germline, CDR1 is LGHNA, CDR2 YSLEER. This CDR3 is 13 amino acids long. CDR3 DNA: TGCGCCAGCAGCCAAGACCCCAGAGGAGGCTACACCTTC. Its protein product is CASSQDPRGGYTF.

This chain joins TRBV6-5 and TRBJ2-7, with D possibly being TRBD1 (5 bases). From germline, CDR1 is MNHEY and CDR2 SVGAGI. V was shortened by 6 bases and J by 2 bases, with 14 bases between the two germline ends. The CDR3 length is 14 residues. The CDR3 DNA reads as TGTGCCAGCAGCCCGACAGCATTAGCCTACGAGCAGTACTTC. Its translation is CASSPTALAYEQYF.

This chain links TRBV7-2 with TRBJ2-7; no clear D gene. Trimming cost V 3 bases and J 4 bases, with 4 bases left between them. Looked up from germline, CDR1 is SGHTA and CDR2 is FQGNSA. The CDR3 is 11 residues long. The CDR3 bases are TGTGCCAGCAGCTTCCTATACGAGCAGTACTTC. Translating gives CASSFLYEQYF.

The chain has TRBV5-6 and TRBJ2-6; D is possibly TRBD1 (5 bases). CDR3 length: 15 amino acids. With 7 bases removed from V and 4 bases from J, the gap between germline ends came to 15 bases. CDR1 is SGHDT, CDR2 YYEEEE, per germline. CDR3 loop: CASDSFVSGANVLTF. CDR3 sequence (DNA): TGTGCCAGCGACAGTTTCGTCTCGGGGGCCAACGTCCTGACTTTC. Variable domain in full (rest from reference TRBV5-6 and TRBJ2-6): DAGVTQSPTHLIKTRGQQVTLRCSPKSGHDTVSWYQQALGQGPQFIFQYYEEEERQRGNFPDRFSGHQFPNYSSELNVNALLLGDSALYLCASDSFVSGANVLTFGAGSRLTVL.

The chain uses TRBV9 and TRBJ1-6, with a weak D call TRBD1 (5 bases). This CDR3 is 16 amino acids long. Germline values: CDR1 SGDLS, CDR2 YYNGEE. Trimming cost V 0 bases and J 4 bases, with 11 bases left between them. CDR3 region: CASSVAAGPYNSPLHF. The CDR3 DNA reads as TGTGCCAGCAGCGTAGCCGCGGGGCCTTATAATTCACCCCTCCACTTT.

The chain joins TRBV30 to TRBJ1-2, with D perhaps matching TRBD1 (5 bases). This CDR3 contains 13 residues. Trimming took off 4 bases at V and 2 bases at J, with 11 bases between the two ends. CDR1 GTSNPN and CDR2 SVGIG come from the germline V gene (reference sequence). The CDR3 sequence: CAWTPKGNYGYTF. CDR3 nucleotide sequence: TGTGCCTGGACCCCCAAGGGGAACTATGGCTACACCTTC.

This clone turned up a few times. V gene TRBV5-4 combines with J gene TRBJ1-2, with a possible D match to TRBD1 (6 bases). The CDR3 runs 14 residues. V gave up 0 bases and J gave up 4 bases, with 10 bases separating them. Germline loops: CDR1 SGHNT, CDR2 YYREEE (reference sequence). The CDR3 here is CASSLGQGSYGYTF. The DNA of the CDR3 is TGTGCCAGCAGCTTGGGGCAGGGGAGCTATGGCTACACCTTC. The whole variable domain, remainder taken from reference TRBV5-4 and TRBJ1-2, is ETGVTQSPTHLIKTRGQQVTLRCSSQSGHNTVSWYQQALGQGPQFIFQYYREEENGRGNFPPRFSGLQFPNYSSELNVNALELDDSALYLCASSLGQGSYGYTFGSGTRLTVV.

The chain recombines TRBV4-1 with TRBJ2-3; TRBD2 aligns across 10 bases. V was clipped by 2 bases and J by 5 bases; unmatched bases: 7. The germline V gene has CDR1 MGHRA and CDR2 YSYEKL. This CDR3 is built from 16 residues. CDR3 loop: CASSQPLAGVGDTQYF. Here the CDR3 DNA reads TGCGCCAGCAGCCAACCTCTAGCGGGAGTTGGAGATACGCAGTATTTT.

The chain joins TRBV6-6 to TRBJ1-5, with TRBD1 as a possible D gene (6 bases). Germline lookup yields CDR1 MNHNY and CDR2 SVGAGI (reference sequence). CDR3 length: 15 amino acids. V dropped 6 bases and J dropped 1 base, with 13 bases sitting between them. CDR3 loop: CASRVQGSSNQPQHF. The CDR3 nucleotides are TGTGCCAGCAGGGTACAGGGATCCAGCAATCAGCCCCAGCATTTT.

This clone was detected a few times. CDR3 bases: TGTGCCTGGGGGTGGGACATTTATCCGACTGAAGCTTTCTTT. The encoded protein is CAWGWDIYPTEAFF. The chain links TRBV30 to TRBJ1-1; a weak D match, TRBD1 (6 bases). This CDR3 has 14 amino acids. The germline CDR1 and CDR2 sequences are GTSNPN and SVGIG (reference sequence). V was pared by 5 bases and J by 5 bases, with 18 bases between.

This clone has a single count. The chain combines TRBV5-6 with TRBJ2-2; D may be TRBD2 (5 bases). CDR1 is SGHDT and CDR2 is YYEEEE in the germline V gene. The CDR3 runs 17 residues. Trimming shortened V by 3 bases and J by 2 bases, and 17 bases separated the two germline ends. CDR3 amino acids: CASSWGAIASNTGELFF. Here the CDR3 DNA reads TGTGCCAGCAGCTGGGGTGCGATAGCGAGTAACACCGGGGAGCTGTTTTTT.

CDR3 DNA sequence: TGTGCCAGCAGTGAGCGGGTGAACACCGGGGAGCTGTTTTTT. Protein sequence: CASSERVNTGELFF. J is TRBJ2-2 and V is TRBV2, with D perhaps matching TRBD2 (5 bases). The CDR3 consists of 14 residues. Trimming stripped 3 bases from V and 1 base from J, with 6 bases between. Germline V gives CDR1 SNHLY, CDR2 FYNNEI. The variable domain in full, with the rest retrieved from reference TRBV2 and TRBJ2-2, is EPEVTQTPSHQVTQMGQEVILRCVPISNHLYFYWYRQILGQKVEFLVSFYNNEISEKSEIFDDQFSVERPDGSNFTLKIRSTKLEDSAMYFCASSERVNTGELFFGEGSRLTVL.

The chain combines TRBV14 with TRBJ1-1; 7 nucleotides agree with TRBD1. There are 14 residues in the CDR3. Germline-derived CDR1 and CDR2 are SGHDN and FVKESK. The trim removed 5 bases at V and 4 bases at J, leaving 7 bases unmatched. CDR3 nucleotides: TGTGCCAGCAGCACTAGAGACAGGGTCACTGAAGCTTTCTTT. Protein product: CASSTRDRVTEAFF.

The chain links TRBV12-3 or TRBV12-4 to TRBJ2-7, with a tentative D call TRBD1 (5 bases). Trimming took off 5 bases at V and 4 bases at J, with 12 bases between the two ends. This CDR3 has 13 residues. This chain's CDR3 is CASSAGRGYEQYF. The CDR3 coding sequence is TGTGCCAGCAGTGCCGGAAGGGGTTACGAGCAGTACTTC.

The chain recombines TRBV14 with TRBJ2-3; D not certain. Trimming took off 1 base at V and 7 bases at J, with 6 bases between the two ends. This CDR3 is built from 12 residues. Germline loops: CDR1 SGHDN, CDR2 FVKESK. The CDR3, as DNA: TGTGCCAGCAGCCAAGGAGGCTATACGCAGTATTTT. It specifies CASSQGGYTQYF.

V gene TRBV2 combines with J gene TRBJ1-3, with D unresolved. Looked up from germline, CDR1 is SNHLY and CDR2 is FYNNEI. V was clipped by 5 bases and J by 0 bases, with 5 bases between them. The CDR3 length is 13 residues. The CDR3 region has the DNA TGTGCCAGCAGTTATGTCTCTGGAAACACCATATATTTT. It encodes CASSYVSGNTIYF.

The chain carries TRBV7-2 and TRBJ2-3; 11 bases line up with TRBD2. This CDR3 spans 17 amino acids. Germline trimming cut 2 bases from V and 5 bases from J; bases unmatched to any gene: 9. Germline-derived CDR1 and CDR2 are SGHTA and FQGNSA. The CDR3 here is CASSLNPGLADQDTQYF. CDR3 nucleotide sequence: TGTGCCAGCAGCTTAAACCCGGGACTAGCGGATCAAGATACGCAGTATTTT.

The chain combines TRBV7-9 with TRBJ2-3; 7 positions agree with TRBD1. This CDR3 has 14 residues. The V gene end was trimmed by 5 bases and the J gene end by 0 bases; junction bases not matched to a gene: 2. Germline CDR1 and CDR2: SEHNR and FQNEAQ (reference sequence). CDR3 in amino acids: CASSGDSSTDTQYF. The CDR3 nucleotides read TGTGCCAGCAGCGGGGACAGTAGCACAGATACGCAGTATTTT. Variable domain in full (rest from reference TRBV7-9 and TRBJ2-3): DTGVSQNPRHKITKRGQNVTFRCDPISEHNRLYWYRQTLGQGPEFLTYFQNEAQLEKSRLLSDRFSAERPKGSFSTLEIQRTEQGDSAMYLCASSGDSSTDTQYFGPGTRLTVL.

The J gene is TRBJ2-3, the V gene TRBV5-1; a weak D match, TRBD1 (6 bases). Trimming took off 4 bases at V and 0 bases at J, with 12 bases between the two ends. CDR1 and CDR2 from the germline V gene are SGHRS and YFSETQ. The CDR3 extends over 15 amino acids. The CDR3 protein is CASSIQGPSTDTQYF. CDR3 in DNA: TGCGCCAGCAGCATTCAGGGGCCTAGCACAGATACGCAGTATTTT.

CDR3 loop: CASSLGGDSSYEQYF. For the CDR3, the DNA is TGTGCCAGCAGTTTAGGAGGGGATTCCTCCTACGAGCAGTACTTC. The chain couples TRBV27 to TRBJ2-7; TRBD2 might be the D (6 bases). Per the germline V gene, CDR1 is MNHEY and CDR2 is SMNVEV (reference sequence). The CDR3 covers 15 residues. The V end lost 2 bases, the J end lost 0 bases, and 11 bases lay between the germline ends.

The CDR3 loop is CASSAPGQGLETQYF. The CDR3 DNA reads as TGTGCCAGTAGTGCCCCCGGACAGGGGTTGGAGACCCAGTACTTC. The chain employs TRBV19 and TRBJ2-5, with 9 positions matching TRBD1. CDR1 is LNHDA and CDR2 is SQIVND in the germline V gene (reference sequence). The CDR3 contains 15 residues. J lost 5 bases, V lost 5 bases, and 9 bases had no gene match.

V gene TRBV19 combines with J gene TRBJ2-6; D is unclear. V shed 4 bases and J shed 0 bases, with 10 bases lying between them. CDR1 is LNHDA, CDR2 SQIVND, per germline (reference sequence). The CDR3 totals 16 residues. The CDR3 coding sequence is TGTGCCAGTAGTACGAGCACTTACTCTGGGGCCAACGTCCTGACTTTC. Protein product: CASSTSTYSGANVLTF.

The rearrangement uses TRBV5-5 and TRBJ1-1; no reliable D call. The V and J ends lost 1 base and 3 bases respectively, with 4 bases between them. Germline V CDR1 and CDR2: SGHKS, YYEKEE (reference sequence). This CDR3 is 12 amino acids long. CDR3 in amino acids: CASSLSDTEAFF. The CDR3 DNA sequence: TGTGCCAGCAGCTTGTCGGACACTGAAGCTTTCTTT.

This clone was observed a single time. The chain has TRBV6-5 and TRBJ1-5; no definite D call. The CDR3 totals 12 residues. The germline V gene encodes CDR1 MNHEY and CDR2 SVGAGI. Trimming stripped 6 bases from V and 4 bases from J, with 7 bases between. The CDR3 sequence is CASRAPNQPQHF. In DNA form, the CDR3 reads TGTGCCAGCAGGGCCCCTAATCAGCCCCAGCATTTT.

The V and J genes are TRBV4-2 and TRBJ1-2; 7 bases align to TRBD1. The CDR3 is 13 residues long. CDR1 and CDR2 from the germline V gene are LGHNA and YNFKEQ. Trimming at V came to 2 bases and at J to 8 bases, leaving 5 bases not matched to a gene. CDR3 coding DNA: TGTGCCAGCAGCCAATCGCAGGGGGAAGGCTACACCTTC. Protein sequence: CASSQSQGEGYTF.